A single T cell receptor beta chain is shown here with its context. The clone's antigen remains unknown. Base qualities are missing; no much larger clone stands one base away. The library was generated by the immunoSEQ multiplex PCR assay. Sourced from immuneACCESS, this table was stored by TCRdb with only in-frame sequences that have V and J called. A share of the clones is absent; for the studies checked, an unresolved V gene accounts for under half, and the remainder has no known explanation. This sample gives 600,000 or so clones in total; more than 70% of them show up just once. The top ten clones comprise roughly 0.0086% of the sample. The germline V gene gives CDR1 as SNHLY and CDR2 as FYNNEI. The CDR3 runs 14 amino acids, cysteine and phenylalanine included. Only the CDR3 region is kept as DNA, spanning 42 bases read in frame from base 1. Deletion took 5 bases off V and 4 bases off J, with a span of 14 bases between the germline ends.

This entry comes from a study of shared T cell receptors in the human thymus (TCRdb year 2021). About the study as a whole: The study examined how self-reactive, shared T-cell receptor alpha chains are generated in the human thymus.

These data were likewise used in another study, on human thymus T cells. The second publication reports: The donors were immunologically healthy infants in Finland who had open corrective cardiac surgery for congenital heart defects. Thymus tissue was obtained as surgical resects removed during corrective cardiac surgery. Biased V and J gene segment usage appeared to be present in both thymic and peripheral blood repertoires. Highly overlapping thymic TCR repertoires among unrelated individuals were reported in the related research. The study characterized TCR alpha and beta repertoires from fewer than ten infant thymus samples and a few related peripheral blood samples. The infant donors were about 6 to 244 days old, and the cohort included six or seven males and two females. Thymocytes were released mechanically from tissue and stored at -70 °C as pellets of 10-30 million cells. A QIAsymphony instrument was used to extract genomic DNA from frozen cell pellets. Using the immunoSEQ multiplex PCR assay, the TCRB and TCRAD loci were amplified from a standardized quantity of quality-controlled genomic DNA. Amplicons spanned the V(D)J region at a length sufficient to cover the CDR3 and identify V and J genes. The commercial immunoSEQ service was used to sequence amplicons on an Illumina platform. Corrections for primer bias and sequencing errors followed previously described methods, while TCRAD and TCRB definitions were based on the IMGT database. The repertoires were analysed using immunoSEQ Analyzer 3.0 and VDJTools for basic statistics, V/J segment usage, diversity estimates, rarefaction and pairwise overlap. Diversity was estimated using the Chao1, ChaoE, Efron-Thisted, Shannon and inverse Simpson indices, and was also estimated on datasets down-sampled to the size of the smallest sample. Repertoire overlap was assessed by strict matching of CDR3 nucleotide sequence, V gene and J gene, and clustering was done by Jaccard-based multidimensional scaling. On average, thymus samples gave 800,000 or so unique TCRB clonotypes, whereas blood samples gave around 84,000.

Recombination joined TRBV2 with TRBJ1-1; the D gene is not confidently resolved. This TCR came from a boy under three years old with a congenital heart defect. Donor details come from another sample of the same person, matched by shared clones. Input material: thymocytes. The CDR3 loop reads CASSPPRYGTEAFF. The DNA sequence is as follows: TGTGCCAGCAGTCCCCCGCGGTACGGCACTGAAGCTTTCTTT. The CDR3 plus the reference TRBV2 and TRBJ1-1 genes for the other parts give the full variable domain: EPEVTQTPSHQVTQMGQEVILRCVPISNHLYFYWYRQILGQKVEFLVSFYNNEISEKSEIFDDQFSVERPDGSNFTLKIRSTKLEDSAMYFCASSPPRYGTEAFFGQGTRLTVV.